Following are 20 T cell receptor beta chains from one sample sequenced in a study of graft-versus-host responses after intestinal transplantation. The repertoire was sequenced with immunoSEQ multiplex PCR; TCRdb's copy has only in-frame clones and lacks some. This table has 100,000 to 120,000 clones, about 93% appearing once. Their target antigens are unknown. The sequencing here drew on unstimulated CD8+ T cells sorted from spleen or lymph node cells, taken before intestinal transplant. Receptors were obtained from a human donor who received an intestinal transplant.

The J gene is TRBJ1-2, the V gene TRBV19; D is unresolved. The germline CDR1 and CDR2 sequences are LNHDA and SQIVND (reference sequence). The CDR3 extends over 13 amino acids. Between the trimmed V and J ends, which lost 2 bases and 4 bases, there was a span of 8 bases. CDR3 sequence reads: CASSIRDSYGYTF. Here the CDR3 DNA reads TGTGCCAGTAGTATAAGAGACTCCTATGGCTACACCTTC.

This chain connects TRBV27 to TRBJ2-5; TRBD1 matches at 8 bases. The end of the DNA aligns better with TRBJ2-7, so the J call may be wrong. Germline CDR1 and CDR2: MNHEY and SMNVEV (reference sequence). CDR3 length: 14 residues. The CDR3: CASSYQGQVDEQYF. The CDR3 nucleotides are TGTGCCAGCAGTTATCAGGGACAGGTCGACGAGCAGTACTTC.

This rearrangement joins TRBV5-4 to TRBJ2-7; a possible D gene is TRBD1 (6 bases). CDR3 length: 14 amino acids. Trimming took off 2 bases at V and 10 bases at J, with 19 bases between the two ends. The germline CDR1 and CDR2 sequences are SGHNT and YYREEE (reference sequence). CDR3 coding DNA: TGTGCCAGCAGCTTCGACCCTGGGACATTCGATCAGTACTTC. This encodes CASSFDPGTFDQYF.

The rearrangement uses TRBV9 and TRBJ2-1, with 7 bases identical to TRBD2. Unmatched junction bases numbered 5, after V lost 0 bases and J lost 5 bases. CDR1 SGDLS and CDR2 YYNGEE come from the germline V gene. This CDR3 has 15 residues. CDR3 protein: CASSVGSGGDNEQFF. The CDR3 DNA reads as TGTGCCAGCAGCGTAGGCAGTGGGGGGGACAATGAGCAGTTCTTC.

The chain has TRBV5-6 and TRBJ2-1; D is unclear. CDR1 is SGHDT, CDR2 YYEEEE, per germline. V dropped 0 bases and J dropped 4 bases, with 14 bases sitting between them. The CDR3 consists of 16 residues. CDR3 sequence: CASSLALAGIYNEQFF. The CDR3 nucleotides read TGTGCCAGCAGCTTGGCGTTGGCAGGAATATACAATGAGCAGTTCTTC. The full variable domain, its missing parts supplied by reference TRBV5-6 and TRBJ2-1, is DAGVTQSPTHLIKTRGQQVTLRCSPKSGHDTVSWYQQALGQGPQFIFQYYEEEERQRGNFPDRFSGHQFPNYSSELNVNALLLGDSALYLCASSLALAGIYNEQFFGPGTRLTVL.

The CDR3 sequence: CATQTGEKLFF. The CDR3 bases are TGTGCCACACAGACTGGGGAAAAACTGTTTTTT. The V and J genes are TRBV19 and TRBJ1-4; D uncertain. The CDR3 length is 11 residues. V shed 10 bases and J shed 8 bases, with 11 bases lying between them. Germline CDR1 is LNHDA and CDR2 is SQIVND (reference sequence).

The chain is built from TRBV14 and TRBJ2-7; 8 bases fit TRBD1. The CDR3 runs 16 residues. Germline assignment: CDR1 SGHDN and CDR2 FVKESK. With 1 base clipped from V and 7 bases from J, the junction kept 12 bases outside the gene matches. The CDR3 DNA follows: TGTGCCAGCAGCCAAGGACAGGGGTTGACTACGAGTGAGCAGTACTTC. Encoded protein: CASSQGQGLTTSEQYF. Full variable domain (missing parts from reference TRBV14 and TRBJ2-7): EAGVTQFPSHSVIEKGQTVTLRCDPISGHDNLYWYRRVMGKEIKFLLHFVKESKQDESGMPNNRFLAERTGGTYSTLKVQPAELEDSGVYFCASSQGQGLTTSEQYFGPGTRLTVT.

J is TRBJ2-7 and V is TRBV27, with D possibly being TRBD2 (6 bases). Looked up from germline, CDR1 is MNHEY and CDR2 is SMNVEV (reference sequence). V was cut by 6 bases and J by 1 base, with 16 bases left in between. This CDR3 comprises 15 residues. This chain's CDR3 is CASRPAGGDSYEQYF. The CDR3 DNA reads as TGTGCCAGCAGACCCGCGGGCGGGGATTCCTACGAGCAGTACTTC.

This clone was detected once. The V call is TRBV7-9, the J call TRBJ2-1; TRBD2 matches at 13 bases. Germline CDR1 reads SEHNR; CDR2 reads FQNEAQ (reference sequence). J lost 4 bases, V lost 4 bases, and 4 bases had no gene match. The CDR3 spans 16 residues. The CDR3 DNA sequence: TGTGCCAGCAGCTCCACTAGCGGGAGGGGGTACAATGAGCAGTTCTTC. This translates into CASSSTSGRGYNEQFF.

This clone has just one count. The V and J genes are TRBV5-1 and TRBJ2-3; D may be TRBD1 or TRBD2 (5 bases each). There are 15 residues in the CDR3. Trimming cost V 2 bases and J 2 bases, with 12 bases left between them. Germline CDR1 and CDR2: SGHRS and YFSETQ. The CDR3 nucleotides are TGCGCCAGCAGCTTTTGGGACCGAAACACAGATACGCAGTATTTT. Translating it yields CASSFWDRNTDTQYF.

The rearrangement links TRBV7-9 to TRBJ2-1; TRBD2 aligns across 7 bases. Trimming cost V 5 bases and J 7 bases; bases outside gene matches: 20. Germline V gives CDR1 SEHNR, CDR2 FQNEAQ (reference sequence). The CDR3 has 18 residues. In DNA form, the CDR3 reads TGTGCCAGCAGCCCCCCAGGAGCTAGCGGAATCCCAGGAAATGAGCAGTTCTTC. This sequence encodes CASSPPGASGIPGNEQFF.

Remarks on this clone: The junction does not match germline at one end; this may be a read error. The CDR3, as DNA: TGTGCTAGCAGCGGACCTGGGGAACTGTTTTTT. Encoded protein: CASSGPGELFF. The genes are TRBV7-7 and TRBJ1-4; D not certain. CDR1 is SSHAT, CDR2 FNYEAQ, per germline (reference sequence). The CDR3 is 11 amino acids.

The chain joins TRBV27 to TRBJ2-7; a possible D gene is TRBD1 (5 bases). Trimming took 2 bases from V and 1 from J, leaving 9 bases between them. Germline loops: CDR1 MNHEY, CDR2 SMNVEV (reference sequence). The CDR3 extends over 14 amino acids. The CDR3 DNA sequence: TGTGCCAGCAGTTTAAGGGCAGGGTCCTACGAGCAGTACTTC. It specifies CASSLRAGSYEQYF.

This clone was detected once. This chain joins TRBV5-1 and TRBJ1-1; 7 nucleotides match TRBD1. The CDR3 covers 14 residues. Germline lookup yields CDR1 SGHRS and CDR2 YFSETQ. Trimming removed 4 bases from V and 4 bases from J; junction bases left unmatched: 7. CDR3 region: CASSRDSGGTEAFF. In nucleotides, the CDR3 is TGCGCCAGCAGCAGGGACAGCGGGGGCACTGAAGCTTTCTTT.

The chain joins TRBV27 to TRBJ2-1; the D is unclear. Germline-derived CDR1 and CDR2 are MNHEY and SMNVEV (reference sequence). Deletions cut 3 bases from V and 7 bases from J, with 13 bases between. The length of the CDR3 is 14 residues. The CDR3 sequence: CASSFPAKINEQFF. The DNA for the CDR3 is TGTGCCAGCAGTTTTCCAGCGAAGATAAATGAGCAGTTCTTC.

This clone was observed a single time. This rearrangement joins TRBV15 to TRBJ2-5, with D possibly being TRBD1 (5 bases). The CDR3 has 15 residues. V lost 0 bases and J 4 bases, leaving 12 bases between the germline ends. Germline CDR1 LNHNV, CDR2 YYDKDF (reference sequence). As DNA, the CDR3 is TGTGCCACCAGCAGAGAAGCAAGGGGCGGAGAGACCCAGTACTTC. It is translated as CATSREARGGETQYF.

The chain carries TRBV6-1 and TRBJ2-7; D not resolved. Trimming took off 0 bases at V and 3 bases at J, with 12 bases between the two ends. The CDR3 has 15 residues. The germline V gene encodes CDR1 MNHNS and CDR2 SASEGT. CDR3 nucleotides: TGTGCCAGCAGTGAAGCGAATGGGATTGTCTACGAGCAGTACTTC. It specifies CASSEANGIVYEQYF.

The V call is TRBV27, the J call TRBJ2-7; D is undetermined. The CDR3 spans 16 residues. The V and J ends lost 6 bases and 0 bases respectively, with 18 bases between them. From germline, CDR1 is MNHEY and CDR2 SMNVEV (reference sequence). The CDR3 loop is CASRPLDWASSYEQYF. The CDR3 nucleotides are TGTGCCAGCAGACCCTTAGATTGGGCTAGCTCCTACGAGCAGTACTTC.

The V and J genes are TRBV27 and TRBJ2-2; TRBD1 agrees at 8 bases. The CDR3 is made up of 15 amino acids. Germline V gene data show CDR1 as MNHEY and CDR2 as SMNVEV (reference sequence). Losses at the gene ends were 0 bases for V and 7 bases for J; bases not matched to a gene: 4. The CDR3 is CASSLSGQAGGELFF. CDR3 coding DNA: TGTGCCAGCAGTTTATCGGGACAGGCGGGCGGGGAGCTGTTTTTT.

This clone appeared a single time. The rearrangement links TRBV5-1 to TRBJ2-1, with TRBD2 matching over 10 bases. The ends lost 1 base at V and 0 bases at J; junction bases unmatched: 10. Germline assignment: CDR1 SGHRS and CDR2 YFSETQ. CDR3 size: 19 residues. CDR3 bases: TGCGCCAGCAGCTTGACGTGGACTAGCGGTAGCCCCTCCTACAATGAGCAGTTCTTC. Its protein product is CASSLTWTSGSPSYNEQFF.